The 18 T cell receptor beta chains below all came from one sample that was sequenced in a study of blood T cells in healthy people across ages. For the second PCR, which ran for 7 to 11 cycles, a sample-barcoded 5' primer and a J-beta primer mix were used. MiXCR was run by TCRdb on the 5' RACE reads, yielding one entry per CDR3 protein. The table records 800,000 to 950,000 distinct CDR3 sequences, under 35% of them present only once. These records were also assigned to another study, of T cells of mothers and their children.

The sample consisted of blood. The receptors shown here come from a middle-aged woman in good health.

This clonotype appeared a few times. With a much larger clone just one base away, this may be a read error. The CDR3 protein is CASSPTPRDDYDYTF. DNA of the CDR3: TGCGCCAGCAGCCCTACCCCCAGAGACGACTATGACTACACCTTC. V usage is TRBV4-1 and J usage is TRBJ1-2; D is uncertain. CDR3 length: 15 amino acids. Looked up from germline, CDR1 is MGHRA and CDR2 is YSYEKL.

V gene TRBV24-1 combines with J gene TRBJ1-1; D may be TRBD1 (5 bases). The V gene's germline CDR1 is KGHDR and CDR2 SFDVKD. Trimming removed 7 bases at V and 1 base at J, with 15 bases between. The CDR3 has 15 amino acids. Here the CDR3 reads CATRSKLTGNTEAFF. CDR3 in DNA: TGTGCCACCAGATCCAAACTAACAGGGAACACTGAAGCTTTCTTT.

To note about this clonotype: This may come from a read error, since a much larger clone is one base off. The CDR3 loop reads CATSEDREPEAFF. In DNA, the CDR3 is TGTGCCACCAGTGAGGATCGGGAACCTGAAGCTTTCTTT. The rearrangement uses TRBV10-3 and TRBJ1-1; D ambiguous. This CDR3 has 13 residues. The germline gives CDR1 ENHRY, CDR2 SYGVKD.

This rearrangement joins TRBV3-1 to TRBJ2-7; 10 bases fit TRBD2. The CDR3 spans 14 residues. With 6 bases clipped from V and 5 bases from J, the junction kept 7 bases outside the gene matches. In germline, CDR1 is LGHDT, CDR2 YNNKEL (reference sequence). The CDR3, as DNA: TGTGCCAGCAGTCCACTAGCGGGGAGGGACGAGCAGTACTTC. Translating gives CASSPLAGRDEQYF.

For this clonotype: Because the CDR3's place on the DNA is in doubt, the DNA is left out and the CDR3 is given as listed by TCRdb. Here the CDR3 reads CASSVGPGQGQPQHF. The rearrangement uses TRBV9 and TRBJ1-5; the table's TRBD1 call for D was not verified on the DNA. The CDR3 adds up to 15 amino acids, both ends counted. Germline CDR1 SGDLS, CDR2 YYNGEE.

This clonotype occurred a few times. This chain connects TRBV15 to TRBJ1-1; D not resolved. The V end lost 0 bases, the J end lost 7 bases, and 12 bases lay between the germline ends. The CDR3 covers 14 residues. Germline-derived CDR1 and CDR2 are LNHNV and YYDKDF (reference sequence). The CDR3 reads CATSRDSAPSEAFF. Written as DNA, the CDR3 is TGTGCCACCAGCAGAGATTCGGCTCCTAGTGAAGCTTTCTTT.

The chain links TRBV7-2 to TRBJ2-7; 13 positions agree with TRBD2. Losses at the gene ends were 1 base for V and 1 base for J; bases not matched to a gene: 7. Germline V CDR1 and CDR2: SGHTA, FQGNSA. The CDR3 consists of 18 residues. In nucleotides, the CDR3 is TGTGCCAGCAGCTTAGGACTAGCGGGGGGCACACAGTCCTACGAGCAGTACTTC. It yields the protein CASSLGLAGGTQSYEQYF.

Many counts were recorded for this clonotype. The rearrangement links TRBV20-1 to TRBJ2-3, with D tentatively TRBD1 (5 bases). CDR1 and CDR2 (germline): DFQATT, SNEGSKA (reference sequence). This CDR3 comprises 14 residues. Trimming pared 3 bases from V and 4 bases from J, leaving 14 bases between. CDR3 amino acids: CSASKERGPDTQYF. The CDR3 DNA reads as TGCAGTGCTAGTAAGGAAAGGGGTCCAGATACGCAGTATTTT.

This clonotype was seen more than once but under ten times. The rearrangement joins TRBV12-3 or TRBV12-4 to TRBJ1-2; D is undetermined. Deletions cut 3 bases from V and 7 bases from J, with 15 bases between. CDR3 size: 14 residues. The CDR3: CASSFQELRGGYTF. The DNA for the CDR3 is TGTGCCAGCAGTTTTCAGGAGCTAAGAGGTGGCTACACCTTC.

Only one count was recorded for this clonotype. The genes are TRBV29-1 and TRBJ2-7, with TRBD1 matching over 10 bases. Trimming cost V 8 bases and J 0 bases; bases outside gene matches: 4. There are 13 residues in the CDR3. CDR1 and CDR2 from the germline V gene are SQVTM and ANQGSEA. Here the CDR3 reads CSFGTGVSYEQYF. The CDR3 DNA reads as TGCAGCTTCGGGACAGGGGTCTCCTACGAGCAGTACTTC.

Turning to this clonotype: A read error is possible here, since a much larger clone lies one base away. V is TRBV7-3 and J is TRBJ2-4, with D perhaps TRBD1 (6 bases). There are 15 residues in the CDR3. Looked up from germline, CDR1 is SGHTA and CDR2 is FQGTGA. V was clipped by 2 bases and J by 13 bases, with 21 bases between them. The CDR3 here is CASSLGTQKGDEQYF. For the CDR3, the DNA is TGTGCCAGCAGCTTAGGTACGCAAAAGGGGGATGAGCAGTACTTC.

This clonotype was counted ten times or more. V gene TRBV6-6 combines with J gene TRBJ2-7, with TRBD2 matching 12 bases. The J segment lost 4 bases and the V segment lost 4 bases, leaving 5 bases of the junction unmatched. The CDR3 is 15 amino acids. CDR1 is MNHNY, CDR2 SVGAGI, per germline (reference sequence). The CDR3 DNA reads as TGTGCCAGCAGTTCTACGACTAGCGGGGGTTACGAGCAGTACTTC. Its protein product is CASSSTTSGGYEQYF.

At least ten counts were recorded for this clonotype. The chain couples TRBV6-5 to TRBJ2-7, with D tentatively TRBD2 (5 bases). Germline V lookup: CDR1 MNHEY, CDR2 SVGAGI. The CDR3 is 13 residues long. The ends were cut back, 7 bases at V and 8 bases at J, with 18 bases in the middle. The CDR3 is CASNPPSPGKQYF. CDR3 DNA: TGTGCCAGCAACCCCCCCTCCCCCGGGAAGCAGTACTTC.

The V call is TRBV12-3 or TRBV12-4, the J call TRBJ2-7; TRBD2 is a possible D gene (6 bases). This CDR3 contains 13 residues. The V end was cut by 7 bases, the J end by 7 bases, with 17 bases between. The CDR3 DNA sequence: TGTGCCAGCACGGAAAGGGAGGTAAATGAGCAGTACTTC. The encoded protein is CASTEREVNEQYF.

A word on this clonotype: A much larger clone sits a single nucleotide away, making a read error possible. The rearrangement joins TRBV7-6 to TRBJ2-4, with D perhaps TRBD1 (7 bases). The germline V gene encodes CDR1 SGHVS and CDR2 FNYEAQ. The CDR3 is made up of 14 amino acids. V was pared by 1 base and J by 9 bases, with 13 bases between. Here the CDR3 reads CASSLGRGRSIQYF. CDR3 DNA sequence: TGTGCCAGCAGCTTAGGGAGGGGGCGGAGCATTCAGTACTTC.

This clonotype has at least ten counts. The CDR3 bases are TGTGCCAGCAGCCCCGGGGGGGCAGGTGAGACCCAGTACTTC. Its translation is CASSPGGAGETQYF. This chain connects TRBV3-1 to TRBJ2-5, with 8 bases lining up with TRBD2. The CDR3 is 14 residues long. The junction had 6 bases not matched to a gene; V was cut back by 4 bases and J by 5 bases. Germline V gene lookup returns CDR1 LGHDT and CDR2 YNNKEL (reference sequence).

This clonotype was detected a few times. The J gene is TRBJ1-2, the V gene TRBV29-1; D unresolved. Germline assignment: CDR1 SQVTM and CDR2 ANQGSEA. The CDR3 is 12 amino acids. The V and J ends lost 5 bases and 8 bases respectively, with 15 bases between them. The CDR3 DNA sequence: TGCAGCGTTCCGGGGAGCCCCAAAGGCTACACCTTC. Translating gives CSVPGSPKGYTF. Full variable domain (rest looked up from reference TRBV29-1 and TRBJ1-2): SAVISQKPSRDICQRGTSLTIQCQVDSQVTMMFWYRQQPGQSLTLIATANQGSEATYESGFVIDKFPISRPNLTFSTLTVSNMSPEDSSIYLCSVPGSPKGYTFGSGTRLTVV.

This clonotype was counted ten times or more. The V gene is TRBV29-1, the J gene TRBJ2-5; 9 bases align to TRBD1. With V trimmed by 7 bases and J by 5 bases, 11 bases remained unmatched. Looked up from germline, CDR1 is SQVTM and CDR2 is ANQGSEA. The CDR3 extends over 14 amino acids. For the CDR3, the DNA is TGCAGCGCCGGTGACAGGGGGATATCGGAGACCCAGTACTTC. It is translated as CSAGDRGISETQYF.